One sample yielded the 15 T cell receptor beta chains listed below, sequenced in a study of shared T cell receptors in the human thymus. The data were produced by immunoSEQ multiplex PCR, yet TCRdb's version contains in-frame clones alone and is incomplete. The repertoire includes about 380,000 clones, just under 95% of them detected once, and about 0.02% sits in the top ten. Sequences were obtained from thymocytes. The receptors stem from a human donor.

The V gene is TRBV14, the J gene TRBJ1-4, with D perhaps matching TRBD1 (5 bases). CDR1 and CDR2 (germline): SGHDN, FVKESK. The CDR3 loop spans 16 amino acids. V lost 0 bases, J lost 7 bases, and 15 bases lay in between. CDR3 bases: TGTGCCAGCAGCCAAGAGAAGCGGCAGGGAGGTGAAAAACTGTTTTTT. Protein sequence: CASSQEKRQGGEKLFF.

The V call is TRBV12-5, the J call TRBJ1-2; tentatively, D is TRBD1 (5 bases). CDR1 and CDR2 (germline): LGHNT, FRNRAP. Deletions cut 2 bases from V and 2 bases from J, with 12 bases between. CDR3 length: 15 residues. CDR3 sequence (DNA): TGTGCTAGTGGTTTGCAGCCGGGACGGAACTATGGCTACACCTTC. The encoded protein is CASGLQPGRNYGYTF.

The chain links TRBV19 to TRBJ2-1, with TRBD2 matching over 10 bases. CDR3 length: 16 residues. CDR1 and CDR2 from the germline V gene are LNHDA and SQIVND (reference sequence). With 7 bases clipped from V and 4 bases from J, the junction kept 10 bases outside the gene matches. CDR3 sequence reads: CASTRPGLAAYNEQFF. The CDR3 nucleotides are TGTGCCAGTACCAGACCTGGACTAGCGGCTTACAATGAGCAGTTCTTC.

The CDR3 protein is CASSLFNEQFF. The CDR3, as DNA: TGTGCCAGCAGTTTGTTCAATGAGCAGTTCTTC. V is TRBV28 and J is TRBJ2-1, with unresolved D. Trimming removed 3 bases from V and 6 bases from J, with 3 bases in between. The CDR3 is 11 amino acids. The germline CDR1 and CDR2 sequences are MDHEN and SYDVKM.

The J gene is TRBJ1-3, the V gene TRBV7-2; D call uncertain. V lost 7 bases and J 0 bases, leaving 16 bases between the germline ends. The CDR3 spans 16 residues. Germline lookup yields CDR1 SGHTA and CDR2 FQGNSA. The chain's CDR3 is CASTRPAQTSGNTIYF. CDR3 coding DNA: TGTGCCAGCACCAGGCCCGCCCAGACCTCTGGAAACACCATATATTTT. Full variable domain (outside the CDR3, taken from reference TRBV7-2 and TRBJ1-3): GAGVSQSPSNKVTEKGKDVELRCDPISGHTALYWYRQSLGQGLEFLIYFQGNSAPDKSGLPSDRFSAERTGGSVSTLTIQRTQQEDSAVYLCASTRPAQTSGNTIYFGEGSWLTVV.

This rearrangement joins TRBV28 to TRBJ1-1, with D uncertain. The CDR3 is 12 residues long. Trimming stripped 4 bases from V and 7 bases from J, with 10 bases between. From germline, CDR1 is MDHEN and CDR2 SYDVKM. The DNA for the CDR3 is TGTGCCAGCAGTTCCCTAAGGGATGAAGCTTTCTTT. The encoded protein is CASSSLRDEAFF. The full variable domain, in which reference TRBV28 and TRBJ1-1 provide the parts outside the CDR3, is DVKVTQSSRYLVKRTGEKVFLECVQDMDHENMFWYRQDPGLGLRLIYFSYDVKMKEKGDIPEGYSVSREKKERFSLILESASTNQTSMYLCASSSLRDEAFFGQGTRLTVV.

This chain links TRBV27 with TRBJ2-5; tentatively, D is TRBD1 (5 bases). This CDR3 has 12 amino acids. The V end was cut by 6 bases, the J end by 5 bases, with 10 bases between. CDR1 and CDR2 from the germline V gene are MNHEY and SMNVEV (reference sequence). CDR3 sequence: CASRKPGETQYF. CDR3 nucleotides: TGTGCCAGCAGAAAACCAGGGGAGACCCAGTACTTC.

The count of this clone is one. The chain carries TRBV2 and TRBJ2-7, with D unresolved. Trimming stripped 4 bases from V and 0 bases from J, with 13 bases between. CDR1 SNHLY and CDR2 FYNNEI come from the germline V gene. The CDR3 runs to 15 residues. The CDR3 coding sequence is TGTGCCAGCAGTGTATGGACCGCGAGCTCCTACGAGCAGTACTTC. It yields the protein CASSVWTASSYEQYF. Full variable domain (rest looked up from reference TRBV2 and TRBJ2-7): EPEVTQTPSHQVTQMGQEVILRCVPISNHLYFYWYRQILGQKVEFLVSFYNNEISEKSEIFDDQFSVERPDGSNFTLKIRSTKLEDSAMYFCASSVWTASSYEQYFGPGTRLTVT.

The chain combines TRBV7-2 with TRBJ2-3, with D maybe TRBD2 (6 bases). The CDR3 covers 17 residues. Germline CDR1 reads SGHTA; CDR2 reads FQGNSA. Between the trimmed V and J ends, which lost 0 bases and 2 bases, there was a span of 15 bases. CDR3 in DNA: TGTGCCAGCAGCTTAGCGGTGCCGGGAGTCGCCACAGATACGCAGTATTTT. It is translated as CASSLAVPGVATDTQYF.

The chain joins TRBV28 to TRBJ1-1; D perhaps matches TRBD1 (5 bases). V lost 10 bases and J lost 0, with 18 bases in between. CDR1 is MDHEN, CDR2 SYDVKM, per germline. This CDR3 has 15 amino acids. The DNA of the CDR3 is TGTGCCACCGAGTGGGGGAAGAGGATGAACACTGAAGCTTTCTTT. It translates to CATEWGKRMNTEAFF.

The chain carries TRBV11-2 and TRBJ2-7, with TRBD1 as a possible D gene (7 bases). Germline V CDR1 and CDR2: SGHAT, FQNNGV. Trimming took off 1 base at V and 3 bases at J, with 22 bases between the two ends. The CDR3 has 18 residues. CDR3 coding DNA: TGTGCCAGCAGCTTAGGTGGACAGGACCTCCGGGAGCGCTACGAGCAGTACTTC. It translates to CASSLGGQDLRERYEQYF.

The rearrangement joins TRBV5-1 to TRBJ2-7; 7 nucleotides line up with TRBD1. Germline trimming cut 0 bases from V and 8 bases from J; bases unmatched to any gene: 14. From germline, CDR1 is SGHRS and CDR2 YFSETQ. This CDR3 region has 16 residues. CDR3 coding DNA: TGCGCCAGCAGCTTGGCCTCGAGGGGGCCCCCTATGAAGCAGTACTTC. It is translated as CASSLASRGPPMKQYF.

The gene calls are TRBV7-6 and TRBJ2-7, with no clear D. The CDR3 loop spans 12 amino acids. The germline gives CDR1 SGHVS, CDR2 FNYEAQ. V dropped 1 base and J dropped 5 bases, with 6 bases sitting between them. CDR3 region: CASSLGPDEQYF. Written as DNA, the CDR3 is TGTGCCAGCAGCTTAGGACCGGACGAGCAGTACTTC.

This clone was seen a few times. The gene calls are TRBV11-2 and TRBJ1-4, with 7 bases identical to TRBD1. This CDR3 contains 18 residues. The V and J ends lost 4 bases and 7 bases, in that order; junction bases with no gene match: 18. The germline CDR1 and CDR2 sequences are SGHAT and FQNNGV. CDR3 DNA: TGTGCCAGCAGCTCGCAAATACTACAACAGGGGCCTCGTGAAAAACTGTTTTTT. Encoded protein: CASSSQILQQGPREKLFF.

The chain combines TRBV7-9 with TRBJ2-1, with unresolved D. The CDR3 has 15 amino acids. V dropped 5 bases and J dropped 13 bases, with 24 bases sitting between them. Germline CDR1 reads SEHNR; CDR2 reads FQNEAQ (reference sequence). In DNA, the CDR3 is TGTGCCAGCAGCCCAGAGATCGGTGTAGGGTTCGAACAGTTCTTC. It is translated as CASSPEIGVGFEQFF.